The T cell receptor beta chain under discussion was sequenced for a study of beta chain features in type 1 diabetes. Expressed TCRB transcripts were sequenced after all isolated RNA was converted to cDNA. Generated by immunoSEQ multiplex PCR, the TCRdb table keeps only in-frame clones and is missing some. The sample lists hundreds of thousands of clones, roughly 13% occurring once. The clonotype was recovered from a man in his late teens or twenties in good health. The source material was naive CD4+ T cells from blood.

The CDR3 is CASSVGNRGEQYF. The CDR3 coding sequence is TGTGCCAGCAGTGTAGGGAATCGGGGCGAGCAGTACTTC. The chain combines TRBV25-1 with TRBJ2-7; D is perhaps TRBD2 (5 bases). The CDR3 totals 13 residues. Germline-derived CDR1 and CDR2 are MGHDK and SYGVNS. Between the trimmed V and J ends, which lost 4 bases and 6 bases, there was a span of 13 bases.